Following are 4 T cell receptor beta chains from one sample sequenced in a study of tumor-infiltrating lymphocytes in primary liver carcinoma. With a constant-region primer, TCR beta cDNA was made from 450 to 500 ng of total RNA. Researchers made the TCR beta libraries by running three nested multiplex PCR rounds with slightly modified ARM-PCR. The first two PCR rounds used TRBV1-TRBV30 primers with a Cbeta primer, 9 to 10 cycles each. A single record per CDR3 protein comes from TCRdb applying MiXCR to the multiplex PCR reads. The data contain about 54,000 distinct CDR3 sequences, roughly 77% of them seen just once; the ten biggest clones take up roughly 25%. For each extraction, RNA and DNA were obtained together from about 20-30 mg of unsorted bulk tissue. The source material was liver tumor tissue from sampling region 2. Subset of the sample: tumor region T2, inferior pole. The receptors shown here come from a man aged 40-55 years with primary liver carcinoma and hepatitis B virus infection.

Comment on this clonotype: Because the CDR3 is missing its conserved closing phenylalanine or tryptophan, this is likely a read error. CDR3 nucleotides: TGTGCCACCGTTTGGGGCCCTCCCGACGGGGGAGCTTTCTCT. Protein sequence: CATVWGPPDGGAFS. The chain links TRBV10-3 to TRBJ1-1; perhaps TRBD1 as D (5 bases). Germline CDR1 ENHRY, CDR2 SYGVKD. The CDR3 runs 14 residues. V was shortened by 10 bases and J by 10 bases, with 25 bases between the two germline ends.

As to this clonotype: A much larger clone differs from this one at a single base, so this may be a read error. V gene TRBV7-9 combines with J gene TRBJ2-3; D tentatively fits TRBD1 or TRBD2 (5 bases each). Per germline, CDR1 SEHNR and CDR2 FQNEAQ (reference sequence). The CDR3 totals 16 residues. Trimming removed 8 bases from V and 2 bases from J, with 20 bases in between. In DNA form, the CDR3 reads TGTGCCAGCTGGTCCGGTGGGACCGAAGTCACAGATACGCAGTATTTT. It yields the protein CASWSGGTEVTDTQYF.

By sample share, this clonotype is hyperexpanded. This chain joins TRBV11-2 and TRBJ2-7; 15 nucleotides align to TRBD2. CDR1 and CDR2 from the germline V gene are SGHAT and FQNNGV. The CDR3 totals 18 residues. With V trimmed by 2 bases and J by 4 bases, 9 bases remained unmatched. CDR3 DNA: TGTGCCAGCAGCTTATCCGTTGGACTAGCGGGAGGGGGGTACGAGCAGTACTTC. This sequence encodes CASSLSVGLAGGGYEQYF. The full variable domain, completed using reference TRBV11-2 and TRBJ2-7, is EAGVAQSPRYKIIEKRQSVAFWCNPISGHATLYWYQQILGQGPKLLIQFQNNGVVDDSQLPKDRFSAERLKGVDSTLKIQPAKLEDSAVYLCASSLSVGLAGGGYEQYFGPGTRLTVT.

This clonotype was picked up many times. This chain's CDR3 is CASSRAAGGTYEQYF. CDR3 sequence (DNA): TGTGCCAGCAGTAGAGCAGCGGGTGGGACCTACGAGCAGTACTTC. The chain links TRBV7-9 to TRBJ2-7; D perhaps matches TRBD2 (6 bases). There are 15 residues in the CDR3. The germline V gene encodes CDR1 SEHNR and CDR2 FQNEAQ (reference sequence). Trimming pared 6 bases from V and 2 bases from J, leaving 17 bases between.